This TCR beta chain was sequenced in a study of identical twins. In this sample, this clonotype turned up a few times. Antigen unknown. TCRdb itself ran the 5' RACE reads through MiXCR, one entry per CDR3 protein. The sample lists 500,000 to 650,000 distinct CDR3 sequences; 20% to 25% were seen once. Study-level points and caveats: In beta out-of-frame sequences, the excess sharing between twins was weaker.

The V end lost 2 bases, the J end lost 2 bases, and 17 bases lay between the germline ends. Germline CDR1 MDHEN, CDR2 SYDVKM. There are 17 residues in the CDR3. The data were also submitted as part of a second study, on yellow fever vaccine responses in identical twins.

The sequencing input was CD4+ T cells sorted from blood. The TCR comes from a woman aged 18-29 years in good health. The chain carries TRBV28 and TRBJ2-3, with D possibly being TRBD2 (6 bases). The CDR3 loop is CASSLPATGVFTDTQYF. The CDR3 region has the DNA TGTGCCAGCAGTTTACCCGCGACGGGAGTATTCACAGATACGCAGTATTTT.